The present T cell receptor beta chain was sequenced within a study of blood T cell repertoires in COVID-19. Study-wide background: Both acute and convalescent COVID-19 samples were obtained from the United States, Italy and Spain. Sources were T cells, B-cell-depleted T cells, or PBMCs; the material itself was cDNA or gDNA.

This clone came up once. The junction differs from germline at one of its ends, possibly a read error. Germline V gene sequence: CDR1 ENHRY, CDR2 SYGVKD. CDR3 length equals 14 residues. In the authors' methods: Reference gene primer amplification gave estimated nucleated cell counts. Data came from immunoSEQ multiplex PCR; TCRdb stores just in-frame clones and leaves some out. V, J and clone size were drawn from that table, and D and trimming were deduced from the DNA. The table includes 110,000 or so clones, less than 85% detected once. The V gene is TRBV10-3, the J gene TRBJ2-7; 7 nucleotides align to TRBD1. The clonotype comes from a woman between 40 and 55 years old with acute or convalescent COVID-19. The sample was peripheral blood. CDR3 coding DNA: TGTGCCACCACAAGACCCGGGACAGTTTGGGGAGAGGACTTC. The encoded protein is CATTRPGTVWGEDF.